These T cell receptor beta chains were read from a single sample in a study of OX40 agonist ivuxolimab in advanced cancers. Assay used: immunoSEQ multiplex PCR; TCRdb lists only in-frame clones, some missing. The sample holds some 54,000 clones; approximately 87% are singletons and the top ten take 6% to 8%. This specimen consisted of CD4+ or CD8+ T cells sorted from blood, obtained in a trial of the OX40 agonist ivuxolimab. The receptors here all came from an adult with an advanced solid tumor such as melanoma, head and neck, liver or kidney cancer. Both conserved end residues are part of each CDR3. The order of the fields is clone size, V gene, D gene, J gene, CDR3 DNA, CDR3 protein. D genes are given only for firm matches. Some rows mark clone size as missing; the rest say once, few, many or name a class of expanded clone.

clone size: .; V gene: TRBV6-5; D gene: .; J gene: TRBJ2-7; CDR3 DNA: TGTGCCAGCAGTTACTCGAGACGCATGATCTCCTACGAGCAGTACTTC; CDR3 protein: CASSYSRRMISYEQYF
clone size: .; V gene: TRBV9; D gene: .; J gene: TRBJ1-1; CDR3 DNA: TGTGCCAGCAGCGTTCATTGGGAGGTAACTGAAGCTTTCTTT; CDR3 protein: CASSVHWEVTEAFF
clone size: .; V gene: TRBV10-3; D gene: TRBD1; J gene: TRBJ1-2; CDR3 DNA: TGTGCCATCAGGCCAACAGGGGGCTTAAATGGCTACACCTTC; CDR3 protein: CAIRPTGGLNGYTF
clone size: .; V gene: TRBV2; D gene: .; J gene: TRBJ2-2; CDR3 DNA: TGTGCCAGCATAACCGGCTCGCTACCCGGGGAGCTGTTTTTT; CDR3 protein: CASITGSLPGELFF
clone size: .; V gene: TRBV6-4; D gene: .; J gene: TRBJ2-3; CDR3 DNA: TGTGCCAGCACTATTGAAGGGACACAGAGCACAGATACGCAGTATTTT; CDR3 protein: CASTIEGTQSTDTQYF
clone size: few; V gene: TRBV6-5; D gene: TRBD2; J gene: TRBJ2-3; CDR3 DNA: TGTGCCAGCAGCGGAGCGGGGGCGTTGGAGGATACGCAGTATTTT; CDR3 protein: CASSGAGALEDTQYF
clone size: .; V gene: TRBV6-6; D gene: .; J gene: TRBJ2-6; CDR3 DNA: TGTGCCAGCAGTTACCAGATCTCTGGGGCCAACGTCCTGACTTTC; CDR3 protein: CASSYQISGANVLTF
clone size: .; V gene: TRBV19; D gene: TRBD1; J gene: TRBJ2-2; CDR3 DNA: TGTGCCAGTAGACCAGGACAGGGGGCCTCCGTTTATTCCGGGGAGCTGTTTTTT; CDR3 protein: CASRPGQGASVYSGELFF
clone size: .; V gene: TRBV30; D gene: TRBD1; J gene: TRBJ1-4; CDR3 DNA: TGTGCCTGGAGTGGGGGGGACAGGGGGCCGACTAATGAAAAACTGTTTTTT; CDR3 protein: CAWSGGDRGPTNEKLFF
clone size: .; V gene: TRBV30; D gene: .; J gene: TRBJ1-3; CDR3 DNA: TGTGCCTACGCCCCGCCAGTGAGAACGAACACCATATATTTT; CDR3 protein: CAYAPPVRTNTIYF
clone size: .; V gene: TRBV5-1; D gene: .; J gene: TRBJ1-1; CDR3 DNA: TGCGCCAGCAGCTTGAACAGGGATGGTACTGAAGCTTTCTTT; CDR3 protein: CASSLNRDGTEAFF
clone size: .; V gene: TRBV2; D gene: .; J gene: TRBJ1-4; CDR3 DNA: TGTGCCAGCAGTCCAAACCTGGGACATGAAAAACTGTTTTTT; CDR3 protein: CASSPNLGHEKLFF
clone size: few; V gene: TRBV6-6; D gene: .; J gene: TRBJ1-4; CDR3 DNA: TGTGCCAGCACCTCGGGACGCCTAAAACTGTTTTTT; CDR3 protein: CASTSGRLKLFF
clone size: few; V gene: TRBV5-4; D gene: TRBD1; J gene: TRBJ1-2; CDR3 DNA: TGTGCCAGCAGCACGCCCACAGGGGGCGACTATGGCTACACCTTC; CDR3 protein: CASSTPTGGDYGYTF
clone size: .; V gene: TRBV10-3; D gene: .; J gene: TRBJ1-1; CDR3 DNA: TGTGCCACCGTCCGGACACAGAACACTGAAGCTTTCTTT; CDR3 protein: CATVRTQNTEAFF
clone size: .; V gene: TRBV19; D gene: TRBD1; J gene: TRBJ1-2; CDR3 DNA: TGTGCCAGTAGTACCAACCCGGGACAGGGTAAGAACTATGGCTACACCTTC; CDR3 protein: CASSTNPGQGKNYGYTF
clone size: .; V gene: TRBV9; D gene: .; J gene: TRBJ1-2; CDR3 DNA: TGTGCCAGCAGCGTAGATGGGGATCCTAACTATGGCTACACCTTC; CDR3 protein: CASSVDGDPNYGYTF
clone size: .; V gene: TRBV11-1; D gene: TRBD1; J gene: TRBJ2-5; CDR3 DNA: TGTGCCAGCAGCCTACCAGGCACAGGGGGCAAGAAGACCCAGTACTTC; CDR3 protein: CASSLPGTGGKKTQYF
clone size: once; V gene: TRBV27; D gene: .; J gene: TRBJ2-6; CDR3 DNA: TGTGCCAGCAGTTTAAGCGGCCCCGGGGCCAACGTCCTGACTTTC; CDR3 protein: CASSLSGPGANVLTF
clone size: .; V gene: TRBV6-1; D gene: TRBD1; J gene: TRBJ1-2; CDR3 DNA: TGTGCCAGCAGTGTCCCGGACAGGGCCTTTGGCTACACCTTC; CDR3 protein: CASSVPDRAFGYTF
clone size: .; V gene: TRBV27; D gene: .; J gene: TRBJ1-2; CDR3 DNA: TGTGCCAGCAGACCCGGGACGGATTATTCGGCCTATGGCTACACCTTC; CDR3 protein: CASRPGTDYSAYGYTF
clone size: once; V gene: TRBV10-3; D gene: TRBD2; J gene: TRBJ2-1; CDR3 DNA: TGTGCCATCAGTACCACTAGCGGGGTCGAGGGGAATGAGCAGTTCTTC; CDR3 protein: CAISTTSGVEGNEQFF
clone size: .; V gene: TRBV19; D gene: TRBD1; J gene: TRBJ2-3; CDR3 DNA: TGTGCCAGTAAGAGAACAGGGGCCAGCACAGATACGCAGTATTTT; CDR3 protein: CASKRTGASTDTQYF
clone size: .; V gene: TRBV19; D gene: .; J gene: TRBJ1-1; CDR3 DNA: TGTGCCTCCGGGGGGGTTAACACTGAAGCTTTCTTT; CDR3 protein: CASGGVNTEAFF
clone size: .; V gene: TRBV10-2; D gene: .; J gene: TRBJ2-1; CDR3 DNA: TGCGCCAGCAGCCACCGTAGCGGATCCTACAATGAGCAGTTCTTC; CDR3 protein: CASSHRSGSYNEQFF
clone size: .; V gene: TRBV19; D gene: TRBD1; J gene: TRBJ1-1; CDR3 DNA: TGTGCCAGTAGTACACAGGGGGCTAACACTGAAGCTTTCTTT; CDR3 protein: CASSTQGANTEAFF
clone size: .; V gene: TRBV18; D gene: .; J gene: TRBJ2-7; CDR3 DNA: TGTGCCAGCTCATCGGGGTCCTCCTACGAGCAGTACTTC; CDR3 protein: CASSSGSSYEQYF
clone size: .; V gene: TRBV30; D gene: .; J gene: TRBJ1-5; CDR3 DNA: TGTGCCTTCAGGGTTAGCAATCAGCCCCAGCATTTT; CDR3 protein: CAFRVSNQPQHF
clone size: .; V gene: TRBV5-6; D gene: .; J gene: TRBJ1-5; CDR3 DNA: TGTGCCAGCAGCTTACAGGGAACGGGCAATCAGCCCCAGCATTTT; CDR3 protein: CASSLQGTGNQPQHF
clone size: .; V gene: TRBV28; D gene: .; J gene: TRBJ2-7; CDR3 DNA: TGTGCCAGCAGTCAGGGGACCTACGAGCAGTACTTC; CDR3 protein: CASSQGTYEQYF
clone size: .; V gene: TRBV6-5; D gene: TRBD1; J gene: TRBJ1-4; CDR3 DNA: TGTGCCAGCAGTTTGGGGGGAGGGGGCCACGAAAAACTGTTTTTT; CDR3 protein: CASSLGGGGHEKLFF
clone size: few; V gene: TRBV5-1; D gene: .; J gene: TRBJ1-6; CDR3 DNA: TGCGCCAGCAGCGACCCAGGGGTACCCCTCCACTTT; CDR3 protein: CASSDPGVPLHF
clone size: .; V gene: TRBV11-1; D gene: .; J gene: TRBJ1-1; CDR3 DNA: TGTGCCAGCAGCTCCCAGGGAGTCACTGAAGCTTTCTTT; CDR3 protein: CASSSQGVTEAFF
clone size: .; V gene: TRBV4-2; D gene: .; J gene: TRBJ2-7; CDR3 DNA: TGTGCCAGCAGCCAAGTGGGCCCCCCGAGGTCAAACGAGCAGTACTTC; CDR3 protein: CASSQVGPPRSNEQYF
clone size: .; V gene: TRBV19; D gene: TRBD2; J gene: TRBJ2-7; CDR3 DNA: TGTGCCAGCCGTGGTGAGACTAGCGGACACTACGAGCAGTACTTC; CDR3 protein: CASRGETSGHYEQYF
clone size: .; V gene: TRBV4-2; D gene: .; J gene: TRBJ2-5; CDR3 DNA: TGTGCCAGCAGCCAAGAAACACAGCAAGAGACCCAGTACTTC; CDR3 protein: CASSQETQQETQYF
clone size: once; V gene: TRBV6-5; D gene: TRBD1; J gene: TRBJ2-7; CDR3 DNA: TGTGCCAGCAGTTACCGGGACAGGGCCTACGAGCAGTACTTC; CDR3 protein: CASSYRDRAYEQYF
clone size: .; V gene: TRBV6-5; D gene: .; J gene: TRBJ1-1; CDR3 DNA: TGTGCCAGCAGTCTCGTGCGGGGAGGGAACACTGAAGCTTTCTTT; CDR3 protein: CASSLVRGGNTEAFF
clone size: .; V gene: TRBV14; D gene: TRBD1; J gene: TRBJ2-1; CDR3 DNA: TGTGCCAGCAGCACCGGGGACAGGGCTCGAGGGGATGAGCAGTTCTTC; CDR3 protein: CASSTGDRARGDEQFF
clone size: .; V gene: TRBV9; D gene: .; J gene: TRBJ1-4; CDR3 DNA: TGTGCCAGCAGCGTAGCAGGGGCTAATGAAAAACTGTTTTTT; CDR3 protein: CASSVAGANEKLFF
clone size: .; V gene: TRBV5-1; D gene: .; J gene: TRBJ2-7; CDR3 DNA: TGCGCCAGCAGCTTGGAAGGGGTCGGGTACGAGCAGTACTTC; CDR3 protein: CASSLEGVGYEQYF
clone size: .; V gene: TRBV6-1; D gene: .; J gene: TRBJ1-5; CDR3 DNA: TGTGCCAGCAGTGAGGTGGGTGGGGGGAAGCAGCCCCAGCATTTT; CDR3 protein: CASSEVGGGKQPQHF
clone size: .; V gene: TRBV5-1; D gene: .; J gene: TRBJ2-5; CDR3 DNA: TGCGCCAGCAGCTTGCAGGGTACAGAGACCCAGTACTTC; CDR3 protein: CASSLQGTETQYF